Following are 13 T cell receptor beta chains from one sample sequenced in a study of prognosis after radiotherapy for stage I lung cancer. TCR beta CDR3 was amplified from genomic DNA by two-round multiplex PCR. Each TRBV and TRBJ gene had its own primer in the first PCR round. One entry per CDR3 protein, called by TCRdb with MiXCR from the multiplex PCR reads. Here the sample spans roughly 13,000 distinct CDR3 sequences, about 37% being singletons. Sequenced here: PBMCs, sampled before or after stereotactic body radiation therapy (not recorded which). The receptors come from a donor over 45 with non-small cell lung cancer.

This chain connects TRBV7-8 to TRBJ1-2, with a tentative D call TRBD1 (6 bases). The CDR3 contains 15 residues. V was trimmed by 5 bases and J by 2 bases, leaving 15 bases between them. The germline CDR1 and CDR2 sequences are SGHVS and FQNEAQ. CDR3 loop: CASSPRAGVNYGYTF. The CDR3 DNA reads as TGTGCCAGCAGCCCCAGGGCAGGGGTGAACTATGGCTACACCTTC.

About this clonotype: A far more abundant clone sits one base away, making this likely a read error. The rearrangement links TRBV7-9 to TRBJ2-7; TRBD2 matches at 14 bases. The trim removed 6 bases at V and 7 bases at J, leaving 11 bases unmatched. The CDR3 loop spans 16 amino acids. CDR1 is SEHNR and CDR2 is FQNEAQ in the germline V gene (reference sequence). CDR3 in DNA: TGTGCCAGCAGTTTTGGGACTAGCGGGAGTTTAGATGAGCAGTACTTC. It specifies CASSFGTSGSLDEQYF.

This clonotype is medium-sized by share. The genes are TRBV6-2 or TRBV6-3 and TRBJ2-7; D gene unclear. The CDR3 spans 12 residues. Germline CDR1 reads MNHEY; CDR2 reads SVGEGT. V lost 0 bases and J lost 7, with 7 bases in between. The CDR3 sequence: CASSYSAGEQYF. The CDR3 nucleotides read TGTGCCAGCAGTTACTCAGCTGGAGAGCAGTACTTC.

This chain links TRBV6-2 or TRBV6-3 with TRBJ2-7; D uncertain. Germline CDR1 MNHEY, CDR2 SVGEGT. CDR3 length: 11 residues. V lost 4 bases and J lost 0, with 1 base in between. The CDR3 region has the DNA TGTGCCAGCAGTTTCTCCTACGAGCAGTACTTC. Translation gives CASSFSYEQYF.

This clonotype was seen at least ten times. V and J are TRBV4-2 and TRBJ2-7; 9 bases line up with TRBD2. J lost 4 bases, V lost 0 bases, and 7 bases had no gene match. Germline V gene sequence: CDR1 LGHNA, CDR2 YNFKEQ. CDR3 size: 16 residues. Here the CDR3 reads CASSQEAAGGRYEQYF. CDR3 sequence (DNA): TGTGCCAGCAGCCAAGAGGCGGCGGGGGGGAGGTACGAGCAGTACTTC.

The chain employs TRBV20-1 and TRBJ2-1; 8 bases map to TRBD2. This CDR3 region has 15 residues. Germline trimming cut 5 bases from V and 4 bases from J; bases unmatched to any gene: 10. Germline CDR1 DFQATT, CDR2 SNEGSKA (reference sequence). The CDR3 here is CSAGRISGEYNEQFF. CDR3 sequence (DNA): TGCAGTGCTGGCCGGATTAGCGGGGAGTACAATGAGCAGTTCTTC.

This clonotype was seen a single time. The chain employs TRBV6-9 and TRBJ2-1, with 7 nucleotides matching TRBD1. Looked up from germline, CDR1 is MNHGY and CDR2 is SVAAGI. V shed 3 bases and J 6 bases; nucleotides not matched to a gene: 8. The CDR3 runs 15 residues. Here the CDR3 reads CASSYLGQVTNEQFF. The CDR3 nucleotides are TGTGCCAGCAGTTACCTAGGACAGGTTACCAATGAGCAGTTCTTC.

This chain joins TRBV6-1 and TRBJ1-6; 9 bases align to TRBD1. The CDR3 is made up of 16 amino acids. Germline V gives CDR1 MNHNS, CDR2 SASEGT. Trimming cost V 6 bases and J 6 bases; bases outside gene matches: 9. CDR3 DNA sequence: TGTGCCAGCAGACGCCTTACAGGGGGCAGTAATTCACCCCTCCACTTT. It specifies CASRRLTGGSNSPLHF.

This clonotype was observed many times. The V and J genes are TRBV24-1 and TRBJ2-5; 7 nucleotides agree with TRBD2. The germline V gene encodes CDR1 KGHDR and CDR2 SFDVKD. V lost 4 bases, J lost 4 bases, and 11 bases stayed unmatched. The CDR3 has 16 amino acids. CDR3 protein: CATSESLGTTRETQYF. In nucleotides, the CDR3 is TGTGCCACCAGTGAAAGTCTCGGGACTACGCGAGAGACCCAGTACTTC.

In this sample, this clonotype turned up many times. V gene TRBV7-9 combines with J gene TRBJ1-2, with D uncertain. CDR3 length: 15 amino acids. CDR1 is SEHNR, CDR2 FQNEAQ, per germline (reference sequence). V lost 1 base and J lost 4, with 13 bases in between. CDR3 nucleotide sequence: TGTGCCAGCAGCTTAGAGGGTTTCCCCCTCTATGGCTACACCTTC. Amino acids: CASSLEGFPLYGYTF.

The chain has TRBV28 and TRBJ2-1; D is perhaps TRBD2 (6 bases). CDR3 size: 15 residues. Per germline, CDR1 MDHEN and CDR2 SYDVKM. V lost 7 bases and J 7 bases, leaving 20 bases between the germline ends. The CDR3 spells CASIPGTGALNEQFF. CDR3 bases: TGTGCCAGCATCCCCGGGACGGGAGCCTTAAATGAGCAGTTCTTC.

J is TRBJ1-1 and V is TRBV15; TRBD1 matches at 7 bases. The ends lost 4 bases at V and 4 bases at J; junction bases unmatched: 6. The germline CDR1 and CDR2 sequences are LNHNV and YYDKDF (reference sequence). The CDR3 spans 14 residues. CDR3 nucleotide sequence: TGTGCCACCAGCAAAGACAGGGTTAGCACTGAAGCTTTCTTT. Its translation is CATSKDRVSTEAFF.

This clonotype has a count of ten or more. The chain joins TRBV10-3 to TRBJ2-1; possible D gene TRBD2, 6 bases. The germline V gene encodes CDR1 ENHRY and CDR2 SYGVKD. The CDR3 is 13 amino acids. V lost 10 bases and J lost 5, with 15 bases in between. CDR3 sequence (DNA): TGTGCCAGCTCGGGGAGGTCGGACAATGAGCAGTTCTTC. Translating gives CASSGRSDNEQFF.